This T cell receptor (beta chain) was documented in a study of human T cells and chemical hapten exposure. Whole-study findings and limits: Compared with pre-sensitization or healthy control sets, expanded TCRs clustered more.

From the RACE reads, TCRdb called clonotypes with MiXCR, one entry per CDR3 protein. Here the sample spans some 43,000 distinct CDR3 sequences, over 3.5% being singletons. Trimming took off 6 bases at V and 4 bases at J, with 18 bases between the two ends. CDR1 and CDR2 (germline): LNHDA, SQIVND (reference sequence). This CDR3 has 15 residues. This clonotype was seen at least ten times. Antigen unknown. Time point defined: patch test 1, 2 weeks after DPC sensitization. The treatment: therapeutic diphenylcyclopropenone sensitization with weekly scalp DPC. The study extracted total RNA from unfractionated whole blood.

The chain carries TRBV19 and TRBJ1-2, with a possible D match to TRBD1 (5 bases). Specimen: whole blood, collected in connection with sensitization to the hapten diphenylcyclopropenone (DPC). This sequence originates from a man aged 45-60 years with alopecia areata. Some clones in this sample may be carry-over from other donors' samples. DNA of the CDR3: TGTGCCAGTAGCCAGAAGAGGGGCGCGGGCTATGGCTACACCTTC. Amino acid sequence: CASSQKRGAGYGYTF.